This T cell receptor beta chain was retrieved from a study of T cells in Graves' hyperthyroidism and ophthalmopathy. CDR1 MDHEN and CDR2 SYDVKM come from the germline V gene. Trimming at V came to 3 bases and at J to 1 base, leaving 3 bases not matched to a gene. CDR3 length: 15 amino acids. TCR beta CDR3 regions were amplified from RNA transcripts. The HTBI set primed first-round TCR CDR3 RT-PCR. TCRdb reprocessed the multiplex PCR reads with MiXCR, giving one entry per CDR3 protein. The repertoire holds some 270,000 distinct CDR3 sequences, with almost 25% as singletons. PBMCs came from around 10 ml fresh peripheral blood. This clonotype showed up many times. Antigen unknown. Findings and limits, study-wide: Blood also contained most expanded thyroid clonotypes above 0.001. Through a model of 13 V-J features, ophthalmopathy was separated from stable hyperthyroidism.

The sequence came from a woman aged 40 to 50 with Graves' ophthalmopathy. The V gene is TRBV28, the J gene TRBJ2-3; 8 nucleotides align to TRBD1. Material: blood. CDR3 region: CASSFVDRGTDTQYF. CDR3 coding DNA: TGTGCCAGCAGTTTCGTGGACAGGGGCACAGATACGCAGTATTTT.